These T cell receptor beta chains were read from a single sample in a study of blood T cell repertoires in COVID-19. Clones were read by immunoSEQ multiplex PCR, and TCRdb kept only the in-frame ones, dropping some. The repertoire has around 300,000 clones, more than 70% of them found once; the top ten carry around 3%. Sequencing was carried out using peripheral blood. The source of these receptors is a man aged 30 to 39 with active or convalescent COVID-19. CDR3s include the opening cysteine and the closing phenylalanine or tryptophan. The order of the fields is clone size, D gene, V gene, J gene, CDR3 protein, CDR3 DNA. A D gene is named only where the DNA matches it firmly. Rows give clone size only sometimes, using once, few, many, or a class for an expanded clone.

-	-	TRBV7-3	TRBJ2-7	CASSAGTNSYEQYF	TGTGCCAGCAGCGCCGGGACAAATTCCTACGAGCAGTACTTC
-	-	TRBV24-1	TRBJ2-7	CATSDSTYEQYF	TGTGCCACCAGTGATTCAACCTACGAGCAGTACTTC
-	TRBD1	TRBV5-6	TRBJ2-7	CASSRDQGARYEQYF	TGTGCCAGCAGCCGAGATCAGGGGGCTAGGTACGAGCAGTACTTC
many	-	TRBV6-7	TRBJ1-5	CASSLSGGRNSNQPQHF	TGTGCCAGCAGCCTCAGTGGGGGCCGGAATAGCAATCAGCCCCAGCATTTT
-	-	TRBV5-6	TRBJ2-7	CASSRLGLSYEQYF	TGTGCCAGCAGCCGCCTGGGCCTGTCGTACGAGCAGTACTTC
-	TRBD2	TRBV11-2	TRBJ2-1	CASSLAGGNNEQFF	TGTGCCAGCAGCTTAGCGGGGGGTAACAATGAGCAGTTCTTC
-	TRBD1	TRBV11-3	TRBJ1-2	CASSSPGGGYGYTF	TGTGCCAGCAGCTCCCCAGGGGGCGGCTATGGCTACACCTTC
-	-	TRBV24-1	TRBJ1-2	CATSDGQGPGYTF	TGTGCCACCAGTGACGGGCAGGGCCCTGGCTACACCTTC
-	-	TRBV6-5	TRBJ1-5	CASSYAGPNQPQHF	TGTGCCAGCAGTTACGCGGGGCCCAATCAGCCCCAGCATTTT
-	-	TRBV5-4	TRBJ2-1	CASSFGHPGQPYNEQFF	TGTGCCAGCAGCTTCGGCCATCCGGGACAACCTTACAATGAGCAGTTCTTC
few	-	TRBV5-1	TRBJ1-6	CASSLAQVRNSPLHF	TGCGCCAGCAGCTTGGCGCAGGTACGGAATTCACCCCTCCACTTT
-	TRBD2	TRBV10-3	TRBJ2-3	CAIRSGNDADTQYF	TGTGCCATCCGTAGCGGGAACGATGCGGATACGCAGTATTTT
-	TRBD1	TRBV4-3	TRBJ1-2	CASSLAAGTAYGYTF	TGCGCCAGCAGCCTTGCCGCCGGGACAGCGTATGGCTACACCTTC
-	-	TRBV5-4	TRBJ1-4	CASSAQQGGSEKLFF	TGTGCCAGCAGCGCACAACAGGGAGGGAGTGAAAAACTGTTTTTT
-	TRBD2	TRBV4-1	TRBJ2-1	CASSQDGGGRRGGQFF	TGCGCCAGCAGCCAAGATGGCGGGGGGCGCCGAGGTGGGCAGTTCTTC
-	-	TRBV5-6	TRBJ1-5	CASSLSGRPQHF	TGTGCCAGCAGCTTGTCTGGGAGGCCCCAGCATTTT
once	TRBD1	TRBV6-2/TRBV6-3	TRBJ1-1	CASSSPTGVDTEAFF	TGTGCCAGCAGTTCCCCGACAGGGGTAGACACTGAAGCTTTCTTT
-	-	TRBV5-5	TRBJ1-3	CASSLQVGSGNTIYF	TGTGCCAGCAGCCTGCAGGTTGGCTCTGGAAACACCATATATTTT
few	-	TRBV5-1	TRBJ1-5	CASNPGALGIGQPQHF	TGCGCCAGCAACCCCGGAGCCCTCGGGATAGGTCAGCCCCAGCATTTT
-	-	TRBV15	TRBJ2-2	CATSTPTEPGELFF	TGTGCCACCAGCACCCCCACAGAGCCCGGGGAGCTGTTTTTT
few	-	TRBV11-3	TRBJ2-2	CASTIVNRGNTGELFF	TGTGCCAGCACCATCGTGAATCGAGGGAACACCGGGGAGCTGTTTTTT
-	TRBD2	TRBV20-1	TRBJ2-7	CSASRRGLAGVSYEQYF	TGCAGTGCTAGTAGGCGGGGGCTAGCGGGAGTCTCCTACGAGCAGTACTTC
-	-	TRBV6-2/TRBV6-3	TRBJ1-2	CASSTFPTATGSYTF	TGTGCCAGCAGTACCTTTCCGACAGCCACTGGAAGTTACACCTTC
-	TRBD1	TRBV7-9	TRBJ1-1	CASSPRGQGRGTEAFF	TGTGCCAGCAGCCCTAGGGGACAGGGGAGAGGAACTGAAGCTTTCTTT
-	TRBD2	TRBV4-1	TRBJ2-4	CASSIAGENIQYF	TGCGCCAGCAGTATAGCGGGAGAGAACATTCAGTACTTC
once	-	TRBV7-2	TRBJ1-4	CASSLSVVNEKLFF	TGTGCCAGCAGCTTATCGGTAGTTAATGAAAAACTGTTTTTT
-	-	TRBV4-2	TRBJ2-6	CASSQELRGANVLTF	TGTGCCAGCAGCCAAGAGTTGCGGGGGGCCAACGTCCTGACTTTC
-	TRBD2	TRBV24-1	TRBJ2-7	CATSDNSGSSYEQYF	TGTGCCACCAGTGATAATAGCGGGTCCTCCTACGAGCAGTACTTC
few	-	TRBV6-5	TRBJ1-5	CASSTTGSNQPQHF	TGTGCCAGCAGCACTACAGGGAGCAATCAGCCCCAGCATTTT
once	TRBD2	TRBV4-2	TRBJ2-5	CASSQRAGQETQYF	TGTGCCAGCAGCCAAAGAGCGGGGCAAGAGACCCAGTACTTC
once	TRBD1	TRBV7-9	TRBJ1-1	CASSLATGEDTEAFF	TGTGCCAGCAGCTTAGCAACAGGGGAGGACACTGAAGCTTTCTTT
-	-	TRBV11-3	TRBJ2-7	CASSSQTTGYYYEQYF	TGTGCCAGCAGCTCCCAAACCACAGGTTACTACTACGAGCAGTACTTC
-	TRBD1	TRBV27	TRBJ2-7	CASSLVGQGWYEQYF	TGTGCCAGCAGTTTGGTGGGACAGGGGTGGTACGAGCAGTACTTC
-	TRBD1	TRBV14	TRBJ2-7	CASSGTASSYEQYF	TGTGCCAGCAGCGGGACAGCTAGCTCCTACGAGCAGTACTTC
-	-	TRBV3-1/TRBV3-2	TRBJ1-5	CASSSGQKNQPQHF	TGTGCCAGCAGCTCCGGACAGAAAAATCAGCCCCAGCATTTT
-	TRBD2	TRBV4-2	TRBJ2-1	CASSPLGASGRTRPDGSSYNEQFF	TGTGCCAGCAGCCCTCTCGGGGCGAGCGGGAGGACCCGACCCGATGGAAGCTCCTACAATGAGCAGTTCTTC
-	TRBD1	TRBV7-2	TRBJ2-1	CASSTPDRGPRSYNEQFF	TGTGCCAGCAGCACCCCGGACAGGGGGCCCCGGTCCTACAATGAGCAGTTCTTC
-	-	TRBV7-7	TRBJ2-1	CASSLGEMGSYNEQFF	TGTGCCAGCAGCTTAGGGGAGATGGGTTCCTACAATGAGCAGTTCTTC
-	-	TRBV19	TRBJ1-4	CASSLGGASNEKLFF	TGTGCCAGTAGCCTCGGGGGAGCTTCTAATGAAAAACTGTTTTTT
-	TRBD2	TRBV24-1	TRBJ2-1	CATSAPPSGLADDNEQFF	TGTGCCACCAGTGCCCCCCCTTCAGGACTAGCGGACGACAATGAGCAGTTCTTC
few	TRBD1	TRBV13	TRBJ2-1	CASSPPPDRVANEQFF	TGTGCCAGCAGCCCCCCCCCGGACAGGGTAGCCAATGAGCAGTTCTTC
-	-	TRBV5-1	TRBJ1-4	CASRTTGNNEKLFF	TGCGCCAGCAGAACGACAGGAAATAATGAAAAACTGTTTTTT
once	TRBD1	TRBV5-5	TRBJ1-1	CASSLGGLNTEAFF	TGTGCCAGCAGCTTAGGGGGCCTGAACACTGAAGCTTTCTTT
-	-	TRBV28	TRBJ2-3	CASRDSSGDTQYF	TGTGCCAGCAGGGACAGTTCCGGAGATACGCAGTATTTT
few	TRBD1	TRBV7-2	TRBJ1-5	CASSLTGTGYSNQPQHF	TGTGCCAGCAGCCTAACCGGGACAGGATATAGCAATCAGCCCCAGCATTTT
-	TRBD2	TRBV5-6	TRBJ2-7	CASSLEGTRASYEQYF	TGTGCCAGCAGCTTGGAAGGGACTAGAGCCTCCTACGAGCAGTACTTC
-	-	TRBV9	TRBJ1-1	CASSAAEGEAFF	TGTGCCAGCAGCGCCGCAGAGGGTGAAGCTTTCTTT
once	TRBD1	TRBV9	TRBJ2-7	CASSGGQGWATEQYF	TGTGCCAGCAGCGGCGGACAGGGATGGGCTACGGAGCAGTACTTC
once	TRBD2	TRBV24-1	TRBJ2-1	CATSGTSGGYNEQFF	TGTGCCACCAGTGGGACTAGCGGGGGTTACAATGAGCAGTTCTTC
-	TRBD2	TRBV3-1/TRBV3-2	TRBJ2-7	CASSQGRLAGPYEQYF	TGTGCCAGCAGCCAGGGGAGACTAGCGGGGCCCTACGAGCAGTACTTC
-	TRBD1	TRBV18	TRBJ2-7	CASSHGQGAGEQYF	TGTGCCAGCTCACACGGACAGGGGGCGGGGGAGCAGTACTTC
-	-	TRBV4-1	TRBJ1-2	CASSLRGENYGYTF	TGCGCCAGCAGCCTCCGGGGGGAGAACTATGGCTACACCTTC
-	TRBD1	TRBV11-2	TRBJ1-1	CASSLSGTVTEAFF	TGTGCCAGCAGCTTGTCCGGGACAGTTACTGAAGCTTTCTTT
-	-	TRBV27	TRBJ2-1	CASSLWPGLVDNEQFF	TGTGCCAGCAGTTTATGGCCGGGATTGGTGGACAATGAGCAGTTCTTC
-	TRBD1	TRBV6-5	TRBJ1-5	CASILTGDQPQHF	TGTGCCAGCATCCTAACAGGGGACCAGCCCCAGCATTTT
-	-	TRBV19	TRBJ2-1	CASSIGAYNEQFF	TGTGCCAGTAGTATTGGGGCGTACAATGAGCAGTTCTTC
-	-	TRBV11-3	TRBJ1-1	CASMARGGTEAFF	TGTGCCAGCATGGCGCGGGGGGGCACTGAAGCTTTCTTT
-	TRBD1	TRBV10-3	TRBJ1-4	CAISPTGYNEKLFF	TGTGCCATCAGTCCGACAGGGTATAATGAAAAACTGTTTTTT